The present TCR beta chain was sequenced within a study of shared clonotypes between healthy human individuals. The CDR3 sequence is 12 residues long. V lost 5 bases and J 3 bases, leaving 8 bases between the germline ends. CDR1 and CDR2 from the germline V gene are MNHNY and SVGAGI (reference sequence). Adults of Caucasian background living in Nashville, Tennessee made up all donors. Replicate sorted-subset PCRs were loaded with around 0.2 ug DNA, about 31,000 T cell genomes. The table came from immunoSEQ multiplex PCR; TCRdb's copy has only in-frame clones and leaves some out. The table lists some 300,000 clones, around four fifths of them singletons.

This TCR was recovered from a man aged 25-40 years in good health. The sequenced sample was memory CD4+ T cells sorted from blood. Subset: CD45RA-negative fraction. The chain uses TRBV6-6 and TRBJ2-7, with D uncertain. Here the CDR3 DNA reads TGTGCCAGCAGTCCCTCTAACTACGAGCAGTACTTC. Its protein product is CASSPSNYEQYF.